This TCR beta chain stems from a study of T cell changes during pregnancy in multiple sclerosis. Clones were sequenced by immunoSEQ multiplex PCR, and TCRdb holds only the in-frame ones, with some missing. The sample includes 50,000 or so clones, 80% to 95% seen only once; the top ten take about 0.6%. Sequencing was performed on CD4+ T cells from peripheral blood mononuclear cells, taken after pregnancy. The receptor was isolated from a female donor with multiple sclerosis, enrolled in a pregnancy study.

CDR3 DNA: TGTGCCAGCAGCGCGGGACAGGGGGCCCCGACGGAGACCCAGTACTTC. This sequence encodes CASSAGQGAPTETQYF. This sequence joins TRBV9 and TRBJ2-5, with 12 bases aligning to TRBD1. The V gene's germline CDR1 is SGDLS and CDR2 YYNGEE. With V trimmed by 3 bases and J by 5 bases, 8 bases remained unmatched. This CDR3 contains 16 residues.